The 25 T cell receptor beta chains listed next were all sequenced from one sample in a study of shared clonotypes between healthy human individuals. Sequenced by immunoSEQ multiplex PCR; TCRdb stores in-frame clones only, minus some. The table lists hundreds of thousands of clones, 60% to 75% of them singletons. The material sequenced was memory CD4+ T cells sorted from blood. Indicated subset: CD45RA-negative fraction. These receptors were collected from a woman aged 30 to 39 in good health.

This chain links TRBV2 with TRBJ2-6, with no clear D. There are 14 residues in the CDR3. V shed 6 bases and J shed 4 bases, with 10 bases lying between them. CDR1 SNHLY and CDR2 FYNNEI come from the germline V gene. The DNA for the CDR3 is TGTGCCAGCAGCCGCAGTCCCGGGGCCAACGTCCTGACTTTC. Translation gives CASSRSPGANVLTF.

In its sample, this clone was seen once. CDR3 DNA: TGTGCCAGCAGCTGGACCGGGACTCCGAACACCGGGGAGCTGTTTTTT. Amino acid sequence: CASSWTGTPNTGELFF. V is TRBV11-2 and J is TRBJ2-2, with D perhaps matching TRBD2 (6 bases). The germline CDR1 and CDR2 sequences are SGHAT and FQNNGV. Between the trimmed V and J ends, which lost 4 bases and 0 bases, there was a span of 12 bases. The CDR3 has 16 residues.

About this clone itself: Just one base apart from a much larger clone, this may be a read error. The chain links TRBV28 to TRBJ2-1; D ambiguous. Trimming took 6 bases from V and 2 from J, leaving 11 bases between them. The germline gives CDR1 MDHEN, CDR2 SYDVKM. The CDR3 is 14 amino acids. The CDR3 reads CASSPGGTYNEQFF. The CDR3 DNA reads TGTGCCAGCAGCCCGGGCGGAACCTACAATGAGCAGTTCTTC.

The rearrangement links TRBV28 to TRBJ1-2; D may be TRBD1 (6 bases). Germline V gene lookup returns CDR1 MDHEN and CDR2 SYDVKM. This CDR3 comprises 16 residues. Trimming took off 6 bases at V and 8 bases at J, with 25 bases between the two ends. The CDR3: CASRSPSRGILSGYTF. CDR3 in DNA: TGTGCCAGCAGGTCCCCTTCCAGGGGAATTCTGAGCGGCTACACCTTC.

Here the CDR3 DNA reads TGTGCCAGCAGCGTAGATCACAGGGGTGGTGAAAAACTGTTTTTT. The encoded protein is CASSVDHRGGEKLFF. The V and J genes are TRBV9 and TRBJ1-4; TRBD1 matches at 7 bases. CDR3 length: 15 amino acids. CDR1 is SGDLS, CDR2 YYNGEE, per germline. V trimming: 0 bases; J trimming: 7 bases; junction bases outside the gene matches: 6.

The table lists this clone with many counts. This specimen includes other DNA sequences encoding the same CDR3. V usage is TRBV7-9 and J usage is TRBJ1-1, with 7 positions matching TRBD1. The germline V gene encodes CDR1 SEHNR and CDR2 FQNEAQ (reference sequence). The CDR3 covers 13 residues. The trim removed 5 bases at V and 2 bases at J, leaving 2 bases unmatched. CDR3 nucleotides: TGTGCCAGCAGCCGACAGGGAAACACTGAAGCTTTCTTT. This translates into CASSRQGNTEAFF.

The rearrangement joins TRBV18 to TRBJ1-1; 12 bases line up with TRBD1. This CDR3 comprises 16 residues. V lost 4 bases to trimming and J lost 3 bases; unmatched junction nucleotides: 6. The germline gives CDR1 KGHSH, CDR2 LQKENI. The CDR3 coding sequence is TGTGCCAGCTCACGGGGGACAGGGGGCGGGGACACTGAAGCTTTCTTT. This sequence encodes CASSRGTGGGDTEAFF.

The chain employs TRBV5-1 and TRBJ2-1; D perhaps matches TRBD2 (6 bases). There are 16 residues in the CDR3. Trimming stripped 0 bases from V and 5 bases from J, with 15 bases between. CDR1 and CDR2 (germline): SGHRS, YFSETQ. The CDR3 nucleotides are TGCGCCAGCAGCTTGGGTCCGGGCGGGGATAACAATGAGCAGTTCTTC. It specifies CASSLGPGGDNNEQFF.

The chain is built from TRBV5-1 and TRBJ2-2; D is unresolved. CDR1 and CDR2 (germline): SGHRS, YFSETQ. This CDR3 has 14 amino acids. Between the trimmed V and J ends, which lost 1 base and 7 bases, there was a span of 11 bases. The CDR3 DNA reads as TGCGCCAGCAGCTTGAACCAGGCAGGCGGGGAGCTGTTTTTT. Amino acids: CASSLNQAGGELFF.

This clone has a handful of counts. J is TRBJ2-1 and V is TRBV28; 7 bases are a match to TRBD2. J lost 6 bases, V lost 5 bases, and 10 bases had no gene match. The CDR3 extends over 15 amino acids. CDR1 is MDHEN and CDR2 is SYDVKM in the germline V gene. The CDR3 protein is CASSGRLAPSNEQFF. The CDR3 DNA follows: TGTGCCAGCAGTGGAAGACTAGCACCGTCCAATGAGCAGTTCTTC.

The chain recombines TRBV4-2 with TRBJ1-2; TRBD1 might be the D (5 bases). From germline, CDR1 is LGHNA and CDR2 YNFKEQ. Trimming took 0 bases from V and 4 from J, leaving 18 bases between them. The CDR3 sequence is 17 residues long. The DNA for the CDR3 is TGTGCCAGCAGCCAAGATGAGGGACCGTTAGGGGTCTATGGCTACACCTTC. As protein: CASSQDEGPLGVYGYTF.

This chain connects TRBV27 to TRBJ1-5; TRBD1 aligns across 8 bases. Germline V gene sequence: CDR1 MNHEY, CDR2 SMNVEV (reference sequence). Trimming removed 5 bases from V and 7 bases from J; junction bases left unmatched: 10. The CDR3 covers 15 residues. The DNA for the CDR3 is TGTGCCAGCAGTCAAGGACAGGGTGGCCTACAGCCCCAGCATTTT. It specifies CASSQGQGGLQPQHF.

The table lists this clone with a count of one. The chain couples TRBV2 to TRBJ2-3; TRBD1 aligns across 7 bases. V was pared by 5 bases and J by 6 bases, with 11 bases of the junction left unmatched. Germline V gives CDR1 SNHLY, CDR2 FYNNEI. There are 15 residues in the CDR3. DNA for the CDR3: TGTGCCAGCAGTCCCGGACAGGCCCTGGGGGATACGCAGTATTTT. It codes for CASSPGQALGDTQYF.

V usage is TRBV7-7 and J usage is TRBJ2-5; no firm D call. CDR3 length: 16 amino acids. The germline V gene encodes CDR1 SSHAT and CDR2 FNYEAQ (reference sequence). V lost 1 base and J lost 4, with 16 bases in between. This CDR3 reads CASSLVGPGVSETQYF. The CDR3, as DNA: TGTGCCAGCAGCTTAGTTGGCCCGGGTGTCTCAGAGACCCAGTACTTC.

Comments on this clone: A far larger clone lies a single base away; this is likely a read error. Additional DNA sequences in this sample encode the identical CDR3. This chain connects TRBV5-1 to TRBJ2-5, with a weak D call TRBD1 (6 bases). CDR1 SGHRS and CDR2 YFSETQ come from the germline V gene. The CDR3 is made up of 13 amino acids. Trimming stripped 8 bases from V and 0 bases from J, with 11 bases between. The CDR3 DNA follows: TGCGCCAGTAGCCGGACAGACCAAGAGACCCAGTACTTC. This encodes CASSRTDQETQYF.

This clone was recorded at least ten times. The chain uses TRBV25-1 and TRBJ2-7, with a possible D match to TRBD2 (6 bases). Germline CDR1 and CDR2: MGHDK and SYGVNS. Trimming shortened V by 4 bases and J by 3 bases, and 19 bases separated the two germline ends. This CDR3 is 16 amino acids long. CDR3 nucleotides: TGTGCCAGCAGTGCCTGGGGAACCGGGAGTATCTACGAGCAGTACTTC. The encoded protein is CASSAWGTGSIYEQYF.

The chain carries TRBV29-1 and TRBJ2-7; TRBD1 matches 7 bases. J lost 6 bases, V lost 7 bases, and 6 bases had no gene match. Germline V lookup: CDR1 SQVTM, CDR2 ANQGSEA. The CDR3 is 11 residues long. DNA of the CDR3: TGCAGCGGATGGACAGGCGGCGAGCAGTACTTC. Residues: CSGWTGGEQYF.

This chain connects TRBV5-6 to TRBJ2-7, with a possible D match to TRBD1 (6 bases). The CDR3 is 15 residues long. Trimming pared 0 bases from V and 0 bases from J, leaving 10 bases between. CDR1 is SGHDT, CDR2 YYEEEE, per germline. This CDR3 is CASSLGGRSSYEQYF. CDR3 nucleotide sequence: TGTGCCAGCAGCTTGGGGGGGCGAAGCTCCTACGAGCAGTACTTC.

This clone has more than one count but fewer than ten. This chain uses TRBV13 with TRBJ1-1; the D is unclear. The CDR3 has 14 amino acids. Between the trimmed V and J ends, which lost 4 bases and 3 bases, there was a span of 12 bases. CDR1 PRHDT and CDR2 FYEKMQ come from the germline V gene (reference sequence). CDR3 nucleotide sequence: TGTGCCAGCAGCTCCTCCACTGAGGACACTGAAGCTTTCTTT. This gives the protein CASSSSTEDTEAFF.

The genes are TRBV10-3 and TRBJ2-3, with 8 nucleotides matching TRBD1. The germline CDR1 and CDR2 sequences are ENHRY and SYGVKD. The trim removed 0 bases at V and 3 bases at J, leaving 2 bases unmatched. CDR3 length: 15 amino acids. The CDR3 here is CAISESNRGTDTQYF. CDR3 DNA: TGTGCCATCAGTGAGTCGAACAGGGGGACAGATACGCAGTATTTT.

This rearrangement joins TRBV29-1 to TRBJ2-7; 7 bases are shared with TRBD1. The germline V gene has CDR1 SQVTM and CDR2 ANQGSEA. The CDR3 totals 14 residues. With V trimmed by 6 bases and J by 5 bases, 13 bases remained unmatched. DNA of the CDR3: TGCAGCGTAAAGGGGGTGACAGGGCCCAACGAGCAGTACTTC. Protein: CSVKGVTGPNEQYF.

This clone was recorded at least ten times. The CDR3 sequence is CASSYSMGWQYF. CDR3 in DNA: TGTGCCAGCAGCTACTCAATGGGGTGGCAGTACTTC. The V call is TRBV28, the J call TRBJ2-7; no definite D call. V was shortened by 6 bases and J by 9 bases, with 15 bases between the two germline ends. Germline V CDR1 and CDR2: MDHEN, SYDVKM. The CDR3 covers 12 residues.

This clone was seen a few times. CDR3 DNA sequence: TGTGCCAGTAGTCCCCGGACAGGGAATCGAGGAGATGAGCAGTTCTTC. Residues: CASSPRTGNRGDEQFF. The chain joins TRBV19 to TRBJ2-1, with 8 bases lining up with TRBD1. The CDR3 spans 16 residues. The junction had 14 bases not matched to a gene; V was cut back by 5 bases and J by 8 bases. CDR1 is LNHDA and CDR2 is SQIVND in the germline V gene (reference sequence).

This clone has only a few counts. The V call is TRBV6-4, the J call TRBJ2-3; D not certain. The ends were cut back, 0 bases at V and 0 bases at J, with 7 bases in the middle. Germline CDR1 and CDR2: MRHNA and SNTAGT. The CDR3 covers 15 residues. CDR3 nucleotides: TGTGCCAGCAGTGACTCGACAAGAAGCACAGATACGCAGTATTTT. Protein sequence: CASSDSTRSTDTQYF.

This sequence joins TRBV5-1 and TRBJ2-7; TRBD1 agrees at 9 bases. The CDR3 consists of 19 residues. The V gene's germline CDR1 is SGHRS and CDR2 YFSETQ. With 2 bases clipped from V and 2 bases from J, the junction kept 17 bases outside the gene matches. The CDR3 loop is CASSFSTGTGFRSPYEQYF. CDR3 DNA: TGCGCCAGCAGCTTTTCCACCGGGACAGGGTTTAGGAGCCCCTACGAGCAGTACTTC.